This TCR beta chain was sequenced during a study of early T cells in non-severe SARS-CoV-2 infection. This clonotype was found a few times. J lost 6 bases, V lost 3 bases, and 19 bases had no gene match. The germline gives CDR1 DFQATT, CDR2 SNEGSKA (reference sequence). The CDR3 loop spans 18 amino acids. cDNA molecules, individually, were tagged with unique molecular identifiers. Using its own MiXCR run on the 5' RACE reads, TCRdb lists one record per CDR3 protein. The sample gives about 27,000 distinct CDR3 sequences, 4.4% of which show up once; about 10% is in the top ten. This TCR derives from an adult who was a healthcare worker with PCR-confirmed SARS-CoV-2 infection or an uninfected control (not recorded which). Sequencing input: whole blood. The chain joins TRBV20-1 to TRBJ2-3; TRBD2 agrees at 9 bases. The CDR3 here is CSARDLSGSPRGGDTQYF. The CDR3, as DNA: TGCAGTGCTAGGGATCTTAGCGGGAGTCCACGGGGCGGGGATACGCAGTATTTT.